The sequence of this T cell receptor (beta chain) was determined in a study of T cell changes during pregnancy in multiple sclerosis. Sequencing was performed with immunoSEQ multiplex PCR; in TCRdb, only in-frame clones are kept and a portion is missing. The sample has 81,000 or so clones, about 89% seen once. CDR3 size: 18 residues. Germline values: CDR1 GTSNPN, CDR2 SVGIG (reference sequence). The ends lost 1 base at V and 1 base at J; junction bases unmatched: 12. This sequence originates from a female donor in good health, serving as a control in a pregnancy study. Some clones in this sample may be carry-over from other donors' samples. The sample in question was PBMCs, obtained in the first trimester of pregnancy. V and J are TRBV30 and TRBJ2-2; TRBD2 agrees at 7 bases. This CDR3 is CAWSGGRTRTLNTGELFF. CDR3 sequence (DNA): TGTGCCTGGAGTGGGGGCAGGACTAGAACCTTGAACACCGGGGAGCTGTTTTTT.